Presented here are 5 T cell receptor beta chains from one specimen sequenced in a study of blood T cell repertoires in COVID-19. The protocol was immunoSEQ multiplex PCR, while the TCRdb copy is restricted to in-frame clones and leaves out a portion. The sample includes about 150,000 clones, approximately 83% of them seen just once. The source material was peripheral blood. The receptors were gathered from a woman aged 80 or older with acute or convalescent COVID-19.

This clone was observed a few times. The V gene is TRBV29-1, the J gene TRBJ1-2; 10 bases map to TRBD1. The CDR3 contains 13 residues. With 3 bases clipped from V and 5 bases from J, the junction kept 3 bases outside the gene matches. CDR1 is SQVTM and CDR2 is ANQGSEA in the germline V gene. This CDR3 reads CSVDPGQGYGYTF. The CDR3 region has the DNA TGCAGCGTTGATCCGGGACAGGGGTATGGCTACACCTTC.

This clone was counted only a few times. The chain links TRBV7-9 to TRBJ2-3, with D unresolved. The CDR3 runs to 11 residues. V gave up 5 bases and J gave up 2 bases, with 2 bases separating them. The germline CDR1 and CDR2 sequences are SEHNR and FQNEAQ (reference sequence). CDR3 in DNA: TGTGCCAGCAGCCACACAGATACGCAGTATTTT. This translates into CASSHTDTQYF.

This sequence joins TRBV4-1 and TRBJ1-1; 7 nucleotides line up with TRBD1. Germline CDR1 reads MGHRA; CDR2 reads YSYEKL. J lost 9 bases, V lost 4 bases, and 14 bases had no gene match. The CDR3 is made up of 15 amino acids. CDR3 bases: TGCGCCAGCAGCCTCGCCGGGACAGCGAAGGAAAAAGCTTTCTTT. Translated, it gives CASSLAGTAKEKAFF.

The chain joins TRBV5-1 to TRBJ1-3; 9 bases map to TRBD1. Trimming cost V 0 bases and J 3 bases; bases outside gene matches: 4. The CDR3 extends over 16 amino acids. Per germline, CDR1 SGHRS and CDR2 YFSETQ. In nucleotides, the CDR3 is TGCGCCAGCAGCTTGGTCGGGACAGGGAATGGAAACACCATATATTTT. Its protein product is CASSLVGTGNGNTIYF. The whole variable domain, filled in from reference TRBV5-1 and TRBJ1-3, reads KAGVTQTPRYLIKTRGQQVTLSCSPISGHRSVSWYQQTPGQGLQFLFEYFSETQRNKGNFPGRFSGRQFSNSRSEMNVSTLELGDSALYLCASSLVGTGNGNTIYFGEGSWLTVV.

The V call is TRBV7-2, the J call TRBJ1-2; 11 bases fit TRBD1. Germline CDR1 reads SGHTA; CDR2 reads FQGNSA. The CDR3 runs 15 residues. Losses at the gene ends were 10 bases for V and 6 bases for J; bases not matched to a gene: 13. The DNA for the CDR3 is TGTGCCACGACCTCCAGAGGGACAGGGGGTAATGGCTACACCTTC. As protein: CATTSRGTGGNGYTF. The variable domain in full, completed from reference TRBV7-2 and TRBJ1-2, reads GAGVSQSPSNKVTEKGKDVELRCDPISGHTALYWYRQSLGQGLEFLIYFQGNSAPDKSGLPSDRFSAERTGGSVSTLTIQRTQQEDSAVYLCATTSRGTGGNGYTFGSGTRLTVV.